This T cell receptor beta chain was captured in a study of blood T cell repertoires in COVID-19. Study overall: The United States, Italy and Spain were the sources of the acute and convalescent COVID-19 samples. PBMCs, B-cell-depleted T cells, or T cells provided the cDNA or gDNA that made up the material.

Authors' processing steps: Estimation of nucleated cell counts was performed using reference gene primer amplification. Measured with immunoSEQ multiplex PCR; TCRdb has only the in-frame clones, and not every one. For V, J and clone size, that table is used; D and trimming come from the DNA. The table has tens of thousands of clones, roughly 89% seen once. Per germline, CDR1 KGHSH and CDR2 LQKENI. The germline V and J ends were trimmed by 0 bases and 5 bases, with 19 bases remaining between them. The CDR3 is 17 residues long. In its sample, this clone was seen once. The clonotype comes from a man older than 75 with acute or convalescent COVID-19. The V call is TRBV18, the J call TRBJ2-5; D possibly corresponds to TRBD1 (5 bases). Sequencing was carried out using peripheral blood. The CDR3 protein is CASSPPSAQAFGETQYF. CDR3 nucleotides: TGTGCCAGCTCACCACCGTCGGCACAGGCCTTCGGGGAGACCCAGTACTTC.